Presented here are 29 T cell receptor beta chains from one specimen sequenced in a study of T cells in tuberculosis. Time point reported: new active TB diagnosis, blood taken before or within 7 days of starting treatment. The table came from immunoSEQ multiplex PCR; TCRdb's copy has only in-frame clones and leaves some out. The profile shows tens of thousands of clones, 92% of them singletons. Here the sequenced sample was PBMCs, taken at tuberculosis diagnosis. These receptors were taken from an adult with tuberculosis.

J is TRBJ1-5 and V is TRBV5-1; D unresolved. The length of the CDR3 is 14 residues. V was pared by 2 bases and J by 5 bases, with 11 bases between. From germline, CDR1 is SGHRS and CDR2 YFSETQ. The CDR3 spells CASSLEGKDQPQHF. In DNA form, the CDR3 reads TGCGCCAGCAGCTTAGAGGGAAAAGATCAGCCCCAGCATTTT.

CDR3 nucleotide sequence: TGTGCCAGCAAACCGGGACTAGTCGTAGAAGAGCAGTACTTC. The encoded protein is CASKPGLVVEEQYF. This chain uses TRBV27 with TRBJ2-7, with 8 bases lining up with TRBD2. The CDR3 spans 14 residues. Per the germline V gene, CDR1 is MNHEY and CDR2 is SMNVEV (reference sequence). The V gene end was trimmed by 7 bases and the J gene end by 7 bases; junction bases not matched to a gene: 12.

This clone was detected only a few times. The rearrangement links TRBV5-4 to TRBJ2-2, with 7 bases lining up with TRBD1. V shed 3 bases and J 0 bases; nucleotides not matched to a gene: 2. The CDR3 is 15 amino acids. Germline values: CDR1 SGHNT, CDR2 YYREEE (reference sequence). The CDR3: CASSYGQANTGELFF. CDR3 DNA: TGTGCCAGCAGCTATGGACAGGCGAACACCGGGGAGCTGTTTTTT.

The genes are TRBV12-5 and TRBJ2-5; TRBD1 is a possible D gene (6 bases). The CDR3 consists of 14 residues. With 1 base removed from V and 3 bases from J, the gap between germline ends came to 9 bases. The germline gives CDR1 LGHNT, CDR2 FRNRAP. Here the CDR3 reads CASGLDRAKETQYF. The CDR3 DNA reads TGTGCTAGTGGTTTGGACAGGGCCAAAGAGACCCAGTACTTC.

The V and J genes are TRBV2 and TRBJ2-3; a weak D match, TRBD1 (5 bases). This CDR3 has 13 amino acids. Germline values: CDR1 SNHLY, CDR2 FYNNEI. V shed 10 bases and J shed 0 bases, with 11 bases lying between them. The CDR3 DNA follows: TGTGCCATCGACTCAGGGAGCACAGATACGCAGTATTTT. Its translation is CAIDSGSTDTQYF.

This rearrangement joins TRBV11-3 to TRBJ2-2; weak D call: TRBD1 (5 bases). The CDR3 is 14 residues long. Germline CDR1 SGHNT, CDR2 YENEEA. The V gene lost 0 bases and the J gene lost 5 bases, with 7 bases spanning the gap. In DNA, the CDR3 is TGTGCCAGCAGCTTAGAGTCAGGGACCGGGGAGCTGTTTTTT. Translating it yields CASSLESGTGELFF.

This clone has only one observation. The chain employs TRBV10-1 and TRBJ2-1; 8 bases are shared with TRBD1. Germline V gives CDR1 WNHNN, CDR2 SYGVQD (reference sequence). With V trimmed by 10 bases and J by 8 bases, 13 bases remained unmatched. The CDR3 covers 14 residues. CDR3 nucleotides: TGCGCCACCTCCAGCGCGGACAGGGTCGATGAGCAGTTCTTC. Amino acid sequence: CATSSADRVDEQFF.

This clone appeared a single time. The chain combines TRBV27 with TRBJ2-3; 9 bases agree with TRBD1. V was clipped by 8 bases and J by 4 bases; unmatched bases: 7. Germline V gives CDR1 MNHEY, CDR2 SMNVEV (reference sequence). This CDR3 contains 14 residues. As DNA, the CDR3 is TGTGCCAGCGGAACAGGGGGCGCAGCAGATACGCAGTATTTT. Its translation: CASGTGGAADTQYF.

The chain combines TRBV9 with TRBJ2-1, with 7 nucleotides matching TRBD2. Germline-derived CDR1 and CDR2 are SGDLS and YYNGEE. After removal of 2 bases from V and 1 base from J, the junction contained 9 bases not matched to a gene. The CDR3 is 17 residues long. CDR3 nucleotides: TGTGCCAGCAGCGTTCTAGGGCTAGCGGAGTCCTACAATGAGCAGTTCTTC. It encodes CASSVLGLAESYNEQFF.

The J gene is TRBJ2-1, the V gene TRBV6-5, with 9 bases aligning to TRBD1. The CDR3 contains 16 residues. Losses at the gene ends were 4 bases for V and 5 bases for J; bases not matched to a gene: 9. The germline CDR1 and CDR2 sequences are MNHEY and SVGAGI. The CDR3 here is CASSFRDREFNNEQFF. CDR3 nucleotides: TGTGCCAGCAGTTTCCGGGACAGGGAGTTCAACAATGAGCAGTTCTTC.

The V gene is TRBV5-5, the J gene TRBJ1-2; D unclear. CDR1 is SGHKS, CDR2 YYEKEE, per germline (reference sequence). V shed 4 bases and J shed 4 bases, with 17 bases lying between them. This CDR3 has 15 residues. The CDR3 loop is CASSNLAVGFYGYTF. In DNA form, the CDR3 reads TGTGCCAGCAGCAACCTAGCGGTCGGATTCTATGGCTACACCTTC. Together with reference TRBV5-5 and TRBJ1-2, the CDR3 gives the full variable domain: DAGVTQSPTHLIKTRGQQVTLRCSPISGHKSVSWYQQVLGQGPQFIFQYYEKEERGRGNFPDRFSARQFPNYSSELNVNALLLGDSALYLCASSNLAVGFYGYTFGSGTRLTVV.

The chain employs TRBV6-1 and TRBJ2-1, with TRBD1 identical over 9 bases. The CDR3 consists of 19 residues. After removal of 2 bases from V and 5 bases from J, the junction contained 16 bases not matched to a gene. Germline assignment: CDR1 MNHNS and CDR2 SASEGT. CDR3 region: CASSERDRVPPGQDNEQFF. DNA of the CDR3: TGTGCCAGCAGTGAAAGGGACAGGGTACCTCCGGGTCAAGACAATGAGCAGTTCTTC.

The genes are TRBV9 and TRBJ2-7; maybe TRBD2 (5 bases). Trimming shortened V by 0 bases and J by 2 bases, and 12 bases separated the two germline ends. The CDR3 is 15 residues long. Germline CDR1 reads SGDLS; CDR2 reads YYNGEE. The CDR3 is CASSVAWGDPYEQYF. The CDR3, as DNA: TGTGCCAGCAGCGTAGCTTGGGGAGATCCCTACGAGCAGTACTTC.

This chain links TRBV6-5 with TRBJ1-1; weak D call: TRBD1 (5 bases). V was cut by 3 bases and J by 5 bases, with 10 bases left in between. The CDR3 covers 13 residues. Germline CDR1 reads MNHEY; CDR2 reads SVGAGI. CDR3 region: CASSYRGGTEAFF. CDR3 sequence (DNA): TGTGCCAGCAGTTATCGCGGGGGAACTGAAGCTTTCTTT.

The rearrangement links TRBV10-3 to TRBJ2-1; D remains ambiguous. Looked up from germline, CDR1 is ENHRY and CDR2 is SYGVKD. This CDR3 is 13 amino acids long. Trimming shortened V by 0 bases and J by 9 bases, and 9 bases separated the two germline ends. The CDR3 spells CAISESLAGEQFF. CDR3 sequence (DNA): TGTGCCATCAGTGAGTCCTTAGCTGGTGAGCAGTTCTTC.

CDR3 DNA sequence: TGTGCCAGCAGCTCACGAGGGAGACTGGATAACTCCTACGAGCAGTACTTC. Its translation: CASSSRGRLDNSYEQYF. V and J are TRBV7-9 and TRBJ2-7, with D possibly matching TRBD2 (5 bases). V shed 4 bases and J shed 0 bases, with 19 bases lying between them. CDR3 length: 17 residues. Germline V gene sequence: CDR1 SEHNR, CDR2 FQNEAQ (reference sequence).

V and J are TRBV27 and TRBJ2-7; 8 positions match TRBD1. CDR1 MNHEY and CDR2 SMNVEV come from the germline V gene (reference sequence). Trimming at V came to 6 bases and at J to 5 bases, leaving 9 bases not matched to a gene. This CDR3 region has 14 residues. The CDR3 DNA reads TGTGCCAGCAGGGCACCGGACAGGGTTCACGAGCAGTACTTC. It codes for CASRAPDRVHEQYF.

The chain combines TRBV13 with TRBJ1-4; 8 positions match TRBD1. J was trimmed by 1 base and V by 4 bases; bases with no gene match: 5. Looked up from germline, CDR1 is PRHDT and CDR2 is FYEKMQ (reference sequence). The CDR3 is made up of 16 amino acids. The CDR3 DNA reads as TGTGCCAGCAGCTCGGGACAGGTGGTAACTAATGAAAAACTGTTTTTT. It encodes CASSSGQVVTNEKLFF.

This rearrangement joins TRBV6-1 to TRBJ2-7; no reliable D call. The CDR3 covers 12 residues. Germline CDR1 and CDR2: MNHNS and SASEGT. Trimming removed 8 bases at V and 7 bases at J, with 15 bases between. The CDR3 bases are TGTGCCAGCCATGAGTATGCGACAGAGCAGTACTTC. It is translated as CASHEYATEQYF.

The V call is TRBV30, the J call TRBJ2-5; tentatively, D is TRBD1 (5 bases). The CDR3 has 11 residues. CDR1 is GTSNPN and CDR2 is SVGIG in the germline V gene (reference sequence). The V end was cut by 0 bases, the J end by 9 bases, with 8 bases between. CDR3 sequence (DNA): TGTGCCTGGAGTGTGGGCAGGGCCCAGTACTTC. It encodes CAWSVGRAQYF.

CDR3 sequence reads: CASSVTSGPYEQYF. Written as DNA, the CDR3 is TGTGCCAGCAGTGTTACTAGCGGGCCCTACGAGCAGTACTTC. This chain connects TRBV9 to TRBJ2-7; 9 positions agree with TRBD2. The V gene end was trimmed by 5 bases and the J gene end by 2 bases; junction bases not matched to a gene: 5. There are 14 residues in the CDR3. CDR1 is SGDLS, CDR2 YYNGEE, per germline.

The J gene is TRBJ1-3, the V gene TRBV19; D not resolved. Germline V gene data show CDR1 as LNHDA and CDR2 as SQIVND (reference sequence). V was clipped by 10 bases and J by 1 base, with 11 bases between them. The CDR3 is 13 residues long. The CDR3, as DNA: TGTGCCACCGGGGAGCGGTCTGGAAACACCATATATTTT. Translation: CATGERSGNTIYF.

This clone was seen only a few times. The genes are TRBV5-6 and TRBJ2-7; no clear D. CDR3 length equals 14 residues. V shed 1 base and J shed 1 base, with 9 bases lying between them. Germline CDR1 reads SGHDT; CDR2 reads YYEEEE. The CDR3 nucleotides read TGTGCCAGCAGCTTGCTCAGGTATTCCTACGAGCAGTACTTC. Translating gives CASSLLRYSYEQYF.

In its sample, this clone was seen once. The chain recombines TRBV4-1 with TRBJ1-2; 7 bases line up with TRBD1. V dropped 6 bases and J dropped 4; count of bases not matched to a gene: 2. Germline CDR1 reads MGHRA; CDR2 reads YSYEKL. CDR3 size: 12 residues. The CDR3 here is CASRGQIYGYTF. The CDR3, as DNA: TGCGCCAGCAGGGGACAGATCTATGGCTACACCTTC.

This chain uses TRBV18 with TRBJ2-1; 7 nucleotides line up with TRBD2. CDR1 is KGHSH, CDR2 LQKENI, per germline. The CDR3 has 17 residues. Trimming cost V 2 bases and J 4 bases; bases outside gene matches: 11. The CDR3 sequence is CASSPFGLASGYNEQFF. CDR3 nucleotide sequence: TGTGCCAGCTCACCATTCGGGTTGGCTAGCGGTTACAATGAGCAGTTCTTC.

The rearrangement links TRBV6-1 to TRBJ2-6; D is perhaps TRBD1 (6 bases). Germline V gives CDR1 MNHNS, CDR2 SASEGT. V lost 7 bases, J lost 4 bases, and 14 bases lay in between. CDR3 length equals 15 residues. For the CDR3, the DNA is TGTGCCAGCATCACAGGGTTGCCCGGGGCCAACGTCCTGACTTTC. This codes for CASITGLPGANVLTF.

The genes are TRBV2 and TRBJ2-7; 8 bases line up with TRBD2. Germline trimming cut 6 bases from V and 3 bases from J; bases unmatched to any gene: 7. This CDR3 region has 14 residues. Germline lookup yields CDR1 SNHLY and CDR2 FYNNEI. The CDR3 protein is CASRGSSGNYEQYF. The DNA for the CDR3 is TGTGCCAGCAGAGGAAGTAGCGGGAACTACGAGCAGTACTTC. The full variable domain, rest sourced from reference TRBV2 and TRBJ2-7, is EPEVTQTPSHQVTQMGQEVILRCVPISNHLYFYWYRQILGQKVEFLVSFYNNEISEKSEIFDDQFSVERPDGSNFTLKIRSTKLEDSAMYFCASRGSSGNYEQYFGPGTRLTVT.

The chain employs TRBV5-1 and TRBJ1-1, with 9 bases aligning to TRBD1. The germline V gene encodes CDR1 SGHRS and CDR2 YFSETQ. This CDR3 comprises 13 residues. After removal of 4 bases from V and 4 bases from J, the junction contained 2 bases not matched to a gene. The CDR3 DNA reads TGCGCCAGCAGCCTGACAGGGGGCACTGAAGCTTTCTTT. Amino acid sequence: CASSLTGGTEAFF.

V gene TRBV7-2 combines with J gene TRBJ2-1; the match to TRBD2 covers 13 bases. Germline V gene sequence: CDR1 SGHTA, CDR2 FQGNSA. V trimming: 5 bases; J trimming: 7 bases; junction bases outside the gene matches: 5. The CDR3 covers 15 residues. The CDR3 reads CASSRTSGSGNEQFF. For the CDR3, the DNA is TGTGCCAGCAGCCGGACTAGCGGGAGTGGGAATGAGCAGTTCTTC. The whole variable domain, remainder taken from reference TRBV7-2 and TRBJ2-1, is GAGVSQSPSNKVTEKGKDVELRCDPISGHTALYWYRQSLGQGLEFLIYFQGNSAPDKSGLPSDRFSAERTGGSVSTLTIQRTQQEDSAVYLCASSRTSGSGNEQFFGPGTRLTVL.